These 32 T cell receptor beta chains came from one sample sequenced in a study of read filtering for tumor transcriptome and immune sequencing. Molecular barcoded adaptors covering alpha/delta and beta/gamma chains were used on 400 to 450 ng RNA. A single record per CDR3 protein comes from TCRdb applying MiXCR to the reads. Of some 120,000 distinct CDR3 sequences in the sample, over 10% were seen once. Sequenced material: a population of CD138-negative cells sorted from bone marrow. The source is a donor at least 40 years old with multiple myeloma.

This clonotype was detected many times. The gene calls are TRBV29-1 and TRBJ2-5; possibly TRBD2 for D (6 bases). The CDR3 loop spans 13 amino acids. Germline V gives CDR1 SQVTM, CDR2 ANQGSEA. Trimming removed 2 bases at V and 5 bases at J, with 12 bases between. The CDR3 DNA sequence: TGCAGCGTTGAACCTACTAGCCAGGAGACCCAGTACTTC. Amino acid sequence: CSVEPTSQETQYF.

This clonotype has ten or more counts. The chain is built from TRBV12-3 or TRBV12-4 and TRBJ1-5; the match to TRBD1 covers 8 bases. V shed 1 base, J shed 7 bases, and the junction held 6 bases outside the gene matches. The CDR3 length is 15 residues. CDR3 sequence: CASSLEATGDQPQHF. In nucleotides, the CDR3 is TGTGCCAGCAGTTTAGAGGCGACAGGGGACCAGCCCCAGCATTTT.

The V and J genes are TRBV12-3 or TRBV12-4 and TRBJ2-5; D might be TRBD2 (5 bases). V was pared by 1 base and J by 7 bases, with 13 bases between. The CDR3 is 14 amino acids. Here the CDR3 DNA reads TGTGCCAGCAGTTTAGTAAGCGGAGCCCGGACCCAGTACTTC. Protein sequence: CASSLVSGARTQYF.

As for this clonotype: Being one base from a much bigger clone, this may be a read error. The conserved phenylalanine or tryptophan is not found at the CDR3 terminus, so this likely reflects a read error. The chain combines TRBV24-1 with TRBJ2-3; the match to TRBD2 covers 10 bases. CDR3 length: 15 residues. Looked up from germline, CDR1 is KGHDR and CDR2 is SFDVKD. The ends lost 3 bases at V and 5 bases at J; junction bases unmatched: 4. Written as DNA, the CDR3 is TGTGCCACCAGTGATCCAGCGGGGGGGCAAGATACGCAGTATTTA. It codes for CATSDPAGGQDTQYL.

This clonotype was seen repeatedly, ten times or more. V and J are TRBV29-1 and TRBJ2-7, with 9 bases that match TRBD2. The J call may be mistaken, given a closer DNA end match to TRBJ2-1. This CDR3 has 13 amino acids. CDR1 SQVTM and CDR2 ANQGSEA come from the germline V gene. CDR3 sequence reads: CSAGVSGSYEQFF. The CDR3 DNA sequence: TGCAGCGCCGGGGTTAGCGGGAGCTACGAGCAGTTCTTC.

In this sample, this clonotype turned up many times. This chain joins TRBV14 and TRBJ2-1, with D tentatively TRBD1 or TRBD2 (5 bases each). The CDR3 has 14 amino acids. In germline, CDR1 is SGHDN, CDR2 FVKESK. The V gene lost 1 base and the J gene lost 6 bases, with 10 bases spanning the gap. CDR3 nucleotide sequence: TGTGCCAGCAGCCAAGCGTGGGGGATCAATGAGCAGTTCTTC. This translates into CASSQAWGINEQFF.

In its sample, this clonotype was seen many times. The chain has TRBV12-3 or TRBV12-4 and TRBJ2-1; tentative D call: TRBD2 (6 bases). V was cut by 5 bases and J by 6 bases, with 17 bases left in between. The CDR3 is 15 amino acids. The CDR3 sequence: CASSPWGVGFNEQFF. CDR3 nucleotides: TGTGCCAGCAGTCCCTGGGGGGTGGGTTTCAATGAGCAGTTCTTC.

In its sample, this clonotype was seen many times. The rearrangement links TRBV12-1 to TRBJ2-1; the D call of TRBD1 is as the table states it, not checked on the DNA. TRBV12-1 corresponds to a pseudogene. CDR3 length equals 15 residues. Written as DNA, the CDR3 is TGTGCCAGCAGCCACCGGGACAGGGAAAACAATGAGCAGTTCTTC. Its translation: CASSHRDRENNEQFF.

This clonotype was counted many times. The CDR3 sequence: CASSVSGGDSYNEQFF. The CDR3 region has the DNA TGCGCCAGCAGTGTGTCTGGAGGGGATTCCTACAATGAGCAGTTCTTC. The chain joins TRBV5-1 to TRBJ2-1, with a possible D match to TRBD2 (6 bases). The CDR3 has 16 amino acids. The V end lost 5 bases, the J end lost 1 base, and 16 bases lay between the germline ends. Germline CDR1 reads SGHRS; CDR2 reads YFSETQ.

There are many counts of this clonotype. The J gene is TRBJ2-5, the V gene TRBV19; 9 bases map to TRBD1. Germline trimming cut 2 bases from V and 3 bases from J; bases unmatched to any gene: 4. CDR1 and CDR2 from the germline V gene are LNHDA and SQIVND (reference sequence). There are 15 residues in the CDR3. The CDR3 region has the DNA TGTGCCAGTAGTATAAACCGGGACAGGGAAGAGACCCAGTACTTC. Protein product: CASSINRDREETQYF.

The genes are TRBV12-3 or TRBV12-4 and TRBJ2-1, with 12 bases identical to TRBD2. Unmatched junction bases numbered 6, after V lost 6 bases and J lost 9 bases. CDR3 size: 14 residues. The CDR3 region is CASRRLAGEGEQFF. CDR3 nucleotide sequence: TGTGCCAGCAGACGACTAGCGGGGGAAGGTGAGCAGTTCTTC.

This clonotype showed up many times. The rearrangement uses TRBV19 and TRBJ1-5; 8 nucleotides match TRBD1. The V gene's germline CDR1 is LNHDA and CDR2 SQIVND (reference sequence). The CDR3 is 14 residues long. J was trimmed by 4 bases and V by 8 bases; bases with no gene match: 7. CDR3 sequence: CASGQGTPNQPQHF. The CDR3 DNA reads TGTGCCAGTGGACAGGGCACCCCTAATCAGCCCCAGCATTTT.

This clonotype has ten or more counts. The V and J genes are TRBV24-1 and TRBJ2-1; D unclear. CDR1 and CDR2 (germline): KGHDR, SFDVKD. V was trimmed by 2 bases and J by 6 bases, leaving 10 bases between them. This CDR3 is built from 14 residues. The DNA of the CDR3 is TGTGCCACCAGTGATTCCGGGCATTTCAATGAGCAGTTCTTC. Translated: CATSDSGHFNEQFF.

This clonotype was detected ten times or more. The junction departs from the called germline gene at one end, perhaps through a read error. The chain's CDR3 is CASNIQGHNEKLFF. CDR3 in DNA: TGTGCGAGCAATATCCAGGGACATAATGAAAAACTGTTTTTT. This sequence joins TRBV2 and TRBJ1-4, with D tentatively TRBD1 (6 bases). The CDR3 is made up of 14 amino acids. Germline V gene data show CDR1 as SNHLY and CDR2 as FYNNEI. The full variable domain, its missing parts supplied by reference TRBV2 and TRBJ1-4, is EPEVTQTPSHQVTQMGQEVILRCVPISNHLYFYWYRQILGQKVEFLVSFYNNEISEKSEIFDDQFSVERPDGSNFTLKIRSTKLEDSAMYFCASNIQGHNEKLFFGSGTQLSVL.

This clonotype was seen repeatedly, ten times or more. The V and J genes are TRBV2 and TRBJ1-5, with a tentative D call TRBD1 (5 bases). This CDR3 spans 14 amino acids. V gave up 4 bases and J gave up 1 base, with 8 bases separating them. Germline V gene lookup returns CDR1 SNHLY and CDR2 FYNNEI. CDR3 nucleotide sequence: TGTGCCAGCAGTGCGGGGGGGAGCAATCAGCCCCAGCATTTT. Its translation is CASSAGGSNQPQHF.

This clonotype was detected only a few times. V usage is TRBV5-4 and J usage is TRBJ2-2; no clear D. Germline-derived CDR1 and CDR2 are SGHNT and YYREEE (reference sequence). This CDR3 is 16 amino acids long. Trimming took off 1 base at V and 4 bases at J, with 14 bases between the two ends. The CDR3 protein is CASSLRGLTGTGELFF. In DNA form, the CDR3 reads TGTGCCAGCAGCTTGAGAGGTCTCACGGGCACCGGGGAGCTGTTTTTT. Complete variable domain (other parts from reference TRBV5-4 and TRBJ2-2): ETGVTQSPTHLIKTRGQQVTLRCSSQSGHNTVSWYQQALGQGPQFIFQYYREEENGRGNFPPRFSGLQFPNYSSELNVNALELDDSALYLCASSLRGLTGTGELFFGEGSRLTVL.

This clonotype was seen at least ten times. The chain is built from TRBV12-3 or TRBV12-4 and TRBJ2-5; the D gene is possibly TRBD1 (6 bases). Trimming took off 2 bases at V and 5 bases at J, with 12 bases between the two ends. The CDR3 totals 14 residues. The CDR3: CASSLNRAVETQYF. The CDR3 nucleotides read TGTGCCAGCAGTTTAAACAGGGCGGTTGAGACCCAGTACTTC.

The chain joins TRBV10-3 to TRBJ1-2, with 10 bases that match TRBD1. Germline CDR1 ENHRY, CDR2 SYGVKD. The CDR3 is made up of 15 amino acids. V lost 4 bases and J lost 7; bases outside the gene matches: 9. The CDR3 sequence is CAISVSMGQGIGYTF. The CDR3 coding sequence is TGTGCCATCAGTGTTAGTATGGGACAGGGGATTGGCTACACCTTC.

The chain uses TRBV3-1 and TRBJ1-3; no clear D gene. The CDR3 covers 13 residues. Germline V gene sequence: CDR1 LGHDT, CDR2 YNNKEL (reference sequence). Trimming removed 4 bases from V and 7 bases from J, with 11 bases in between. In nucleotides, the CDR3 is TGTGCCAGCAGCCCGACGAGAGGGAACACCATATATTTT. Its translation: CASSPTRGNTIYF.

A note on this clonotype: It may be a read error: a sequence one base away is much more abundant. This sequence joins TRBV7-3 and TRBJ1-1; 11 nucleotides match TRBD1. Germline lookup yields CDR1 SGHTA and CDR2 FQGTGA. The V segment lost 8 bases and the J segment 4 bases; nucleotides outside the gene matches: 6. The CDR3 extends over 14 amino acids. The chain's CDR3 is CASGAGQGVTEAFF. CDR3 nucleotide sequence: TGTGCCAGCGGCGCGGGACAGGGGGTCACTGAAGCTTTCTTT.

This clonotype was counted ten times or more. The chain uses TRBV6-5 and TRBJ1-1; TRBD1 agrees at 12 bases. Germline loops: CDR1 MNHEY, CDR2 SVGAGI. The CDR3 has 15 amino acids. V trimming: 8 bases; J trimming: 8 bases; junction bases outside the gene matches: 12. The CDR3 spells CASADGTGGAQEAFF. Here the CDR3 DNA reads TGTGCCAGCGCCGACGGGACAGGGGGCGCCCAGGAAGCTTTCTTT.

This clonotype was observed many times. V usage is TRBV4-1 and J usage is TRBJ2-1, with D hard to call. CDR1 and CDR2 from the germline V gene are MGHRA and YSYEKL. Trimming took 5 bases from V and 0 from J, leaving 17 bases between them. The CDR3 runs 17 residues. The CDR3 loop is CASSALATPSSYNEQFF. CDR3 DNA: TGCGCCAGCAGCGCTTTGGCCACCCCCAGCTCCTACAATGAGCAGTTCTTC.

This clonotype was recorded many times. This rearrangement joins TRBV14 to TRBJ2-1; D is ambiguous. The CDR3 sequence is 15 residues long. Germline V gene lookup returns CDR1 SGHDN and CDR2 FVKESK. Trimming took off 3 bases at V and 0 bases at J, with 9 bases between the two ends. DNA for the CDR3: TGTGCCAGCAGCCACGGAAGTCCCTCCTACAATGAGCAGTTCTTC. This translates into CASSHGSPSYNEQFF.

This clonotype was counted many times. The chain links TRBV10-3 to TRBJ2-1; 14 bases line up with TRBD2. With 7 bases clipped from V and 3 bases from J, the junction kept 8 bases outside the gene matches. The CDR3 runs 17 residues. CDR1 is ENHRY, CDR2 SYGVKD, per germline. CDR3 sequence: CAIMETSGRASYNEQFF. For the CDR3, the DNA is TGTGCCATCATGGAGACTAGCGGGAGGGCGAGCTACAATGAGCAGTTCTTC.

This clonotype was recorded at least ten times. This sequence joins TRBV3-1 and TRBJ1-2, with a possible D match to TRBD1 (5 bases). Germline lookup yields CDR1 LGHDT and CDR2 YNNKEL (reference sequence). V dropped 0 bases and J dropped 4 bases, with 9 bases sitting between them. CDR3 length equals 14 residues. CDR3 loop: CASSQDGGTYGYTF. The CDR3 nucleotides are TGTGCCAGCAGCCAAGATGGGGGGACCTATGGCTACACCTTC.

With regard to this clonotype: A much bigger clone sits one base away, suggesting this may be a read error. The chain couples TRBV19 to TRBJ2-3, with TRBD2 as a possible D gene (6 bases). The germline V gene encodes CDR1 LNHDA and CDR2 SQIVND (reference sequence). This CDR3 spans 16 amino acids. With 6 bases removed from V and 0 bases from J, the gap between germline ends came to 16 bases. CDR3 loop: CASRPSGDSSTDTQYF. CDR3 nucleotide sequence: TGTGCCAGTAGACCATCCGGGGACTCTAGCACAGATACGCAGTATTTT. Based on the CDR3 plus reference TRBV19 and TRBJ2-3, the full variable domain is DGGITQSPKYLFRKEGQNVTLSCEQNLNHDAMYWYRQDPGQGLRLIYYSQIVNDFQKGDIAEGYSVSREKKESFPLTVTSAQKNPTAFYLCASRPSGDSSTDTQYFGPGTRLTVL.

This clonotype came up many times. This sequence joins TRBV7-2 and TRBJ2-2; 7 nucleotides match TRBD2. CDR3 length equals 15 residues. Losses at the gene ends were 6 bases for V and 4 bases for J; bases not matched to a gene: 8. Germline CDR1 SGHTA, CDR2 FQGNSA. CDR3 in DNA: TGTGCCAGCAGTACGTGGACGGGGGGCACCGGGGAGCTGTTTTTT. This codes for CASSTWTGGTGELFF.

This clonotype occurred many times. The chain uses TRBV11-2 and TRBJ2-1; the D call may be TRBD1 or TRBD2 (6 bases each). There are 18 residues in the CDR3. Per the germline V gene, CDR1 is SGHAT and CDR2 is FQNNGV. The V gene lost 3 bases and the J gene lost 1 base, with 19 bases spanning the gap. CDR3 sequence (DNA): TGTGCCAGCAGCTTCCCCCTTCAGGGGAGGTGGTCCTACAATGAGCAGTTCTTC. Encoded protein: CASSFPLQGRWSYNEQFF.

This clonotype was seen at least ten times. The genes are TRBV20-1 and TRBJ2-5, with D hard to call. V was clipped by 0 bases and J by 2 bases, with 13 bases between them. Germline loops: CDR1 DFQATT, CDR2 SNEGSKA (reference sequence). The CDR3 has 15 residues. The chain's CDR3 is CSARDLGWQQETQYF. The CDR3, as DNA: TGCAGTGCTAGAGATTTGGGCTGGCAACAAGAGACCCAGTACTTC.

The V gene is TRBV30, the J gene TRBJ1-5; 8 bases agree with TRBD1. CDR3 length: 14 amino acids. Germline assignment: CDR1 GTSNPN and CDR2 SVGIG (reference sequence). V shed 4 bases, J shed 6 bases, and the junction held 8 bases outside the gene matches. CDR3 loop: CAWNAQGAGQPQHF. DNA of the CDR3: TGTGCCTGGAACGCGCAGGGGGCAGGTCAGCCCCAGCATTTT.

The table lists this clonotype with many counts. CDR3 sequence reads: CASSPSGGRQETQYF. CDR3 bases: TGTGCCAGCTCACCGTCAGGAGGGCGCCAAGAGACCCAGTACTTC. The gene calls are TRBV18 and TRBJ2-5, with a possible D match to TRBD2 (6 bases). CDR1 KGHSH and CDR2 LQKENI come from the germline V gene. V lost 3 bases, J lost 1 base, and 12 bases lay in between. The CDR3 is made up of 15 amino acids.

This clonotype was observed at least ten times. This chain connects TRBV7-9 to TRBJ2-1; 7 bases are shared with TRBD1. The CDR3 sequence is 15 residues long. Trimming at V came to 5 bases and at J to 4 bases, leaving 8 bases not matched to a gene. Germline lookup yields CDR1 SEHNR and CDR2 FQNEAQ (reference sequence). The CDR3 loop is CASSVRDSGYNEQFF. The CDR3 DNA reads as TGTGCCAGCAGCGTCCGGGACAGTGGATACAATGAGCAGTTCTTC.